This T cell receptor (beta chain) is from a study of blood T cell repertoires in COVID-19. As handled by the study authors: From reference gene primer amplification, estimates of nucleated cell counts were derived. Sequenced by immunoSEQ multiplex PCR; TCRdb stores in-frame clones only, minus some. That table supplies the V and J calls and clone size; D and trimming were determined from the DNA. This sample has about 140,000 clones, with about 87% found just once. Sequencing was carried out using PBMCs or T cells enriched from blood (not recorded which). This receptor was identified in a man in his 60s who had recovered from COVID-19.

CDR3: CASSERTSGRGYF. As DNA, the CDR3 is TGTGCCAGCAGTGAAAGGACTAGCGGAAGGGGGTACTTC. The genes are TRBV2 and TRBJ2-7; 10 bases are shared with TRBD2. The V segment lost 2 bases and the J segment 12 bases; nucleotides outside the gene matches: 7. The germline V gene has CDR1 SNHLY and CDR2 FYNNEI. The CDR3 totals 13 residues.